Below are 2 T cell receptor beta chains sequenced from a single sample in a study of blood T cell repertoires in COVID-19. Sequencing used immunoSEQ multiplex PCR; TCRdb keeps in-frame clones, though not all of them. This table has more than 95,000 clones, around 90% appearing once. Sequencing used peripheral blood. The source is a man in his fifties or sixties in a cohort sampled during active COVID-19.

The chain combines TRBV28 with TRBJ2-5, with 9 positions matching TRBD1. This CDR3 is built from 14 residues. The J segment lost 7 bases and the V segment lost 2 bases, leaving 5 bases of the junction unmatched. In germline, CDR1 is MDHEN, CDR2 SYDVKM. In DNA form, the CDR3 reads TGTGCCAGCAGTTTAGACAGGGGGTGGAGGACCCAGTACTTC. Protein sequence: CASSLDRGWRTQYF.

CDR3 in amino acids: CASGVASGANVLTF. The CDR3 region has the DNA TGTGCCAGCGGAGTTGCCTCTGGGGCCAACGTCCTGACTTTC. This chain links TRBV5-4 with TRBJ2-6; D unclear. The length of the CDR3 is 14 residues. V lost 7 bases and J lost 0, with 8 bases in between. Per the germline V gene, CDR1 is SGHNT and CDR2 is YYREEE (reference sequence).